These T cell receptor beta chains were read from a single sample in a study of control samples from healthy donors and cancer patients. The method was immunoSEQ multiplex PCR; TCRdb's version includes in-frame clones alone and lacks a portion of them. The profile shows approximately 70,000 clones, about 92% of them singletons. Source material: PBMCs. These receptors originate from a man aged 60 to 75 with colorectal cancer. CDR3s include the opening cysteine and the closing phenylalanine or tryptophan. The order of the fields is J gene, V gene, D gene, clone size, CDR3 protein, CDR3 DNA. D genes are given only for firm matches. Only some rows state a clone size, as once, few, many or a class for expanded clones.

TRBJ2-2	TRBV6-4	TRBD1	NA	CASSKTGGYTGELFF	TGTGCCAGCAGCAAGACAGGGGGTTATACCGGGGAGCTGTTTTTT
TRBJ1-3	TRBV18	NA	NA	CASSPPGPSSGNTIYF	TGTGCCAGCTCACCCCCGGGACCGAGCTCTGGAAACACCATATATTTT
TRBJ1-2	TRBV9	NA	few	CASSGEGYGYTF	TGTGCCAGCAGCGGTGAGGGCTATGGCTACACCTTC
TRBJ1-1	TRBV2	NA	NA	CASSDPGKAFF	TGTGCCAGCAGTGACCCAGGGAAAGCTTTCTTT
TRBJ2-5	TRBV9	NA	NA	CASSVGGYGGLQETQYF	TGTGCCAGCAGCGTAGGAGGATATGGGGGGCTCCAAGAGACCCAGTACTTC
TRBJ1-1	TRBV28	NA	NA	CASSLSVGIGGTEAFF	TGTGCCAGCAGTTTAAGTGTGGGGATAGGGGGAACTGAAGCTTTCTTT
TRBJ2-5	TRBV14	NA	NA	CASSVGETQYF	TGTGCCAGCTCGGTGGGGGAGACCCAGTACTTC
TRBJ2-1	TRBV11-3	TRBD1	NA	CASSLRTGTYTEQFF	TGTGCCAGCAGCTTACGGACAGGGACGTACACTGAGCAGTTCTTC
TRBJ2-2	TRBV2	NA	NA	CACRLLQTTGELFF	TGTGCCTGCCGACTCCTACAAACCACCGGGGAGCTGTTTTTT
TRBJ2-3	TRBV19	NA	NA	CASREGPSTDTQYF	TGTGCCAGTAGGGAAGGACCTAGCACAGATACGCAGTATTTT
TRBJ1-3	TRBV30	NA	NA	CAWQMGTGAISGSTIYF	TGTGCCTGGCAAATGGGAACAGGCGCTATCTCTGGAAGCACCATATATTTT
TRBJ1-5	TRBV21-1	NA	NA	CASSKGGEGDQPQHF	TGTGCCAGCAGCAAAGGGGGAGAGGGAGATCAGCCCCAGCATTTT
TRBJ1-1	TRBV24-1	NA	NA	CATSERGTEAFF	TGTGCCACCAGTGAGAGGGGAACTGAAGCTTTCTTT
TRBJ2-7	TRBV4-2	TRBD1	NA	CASSLPGTGSYEQYF	TGTGCCAGCAGCCTGCCCGGGACAGGGAGCTACGAGCAGTACTTC
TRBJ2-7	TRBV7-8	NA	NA	CASSTLGQGSYEQYF	TGTGCCAGCAGCACCCTGGGGCAGGGCTCCTACGAGCAGTACTTC
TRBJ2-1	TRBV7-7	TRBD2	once	CASSLSGGAVNEQFF	TGTGCCAGCAGCTTAAGCGGGGGGGCCGTCAATGAGCAGTTCTTC
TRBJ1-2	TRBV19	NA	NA	CASSIKNSFGGYTF	TGTGCCAGTAGTATTAAGAACTCTTTTGGAGGCTACACCTTC
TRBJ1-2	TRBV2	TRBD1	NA	CASSRQGISNYGYTF	TGTGCCAGCAGCAGACAGGGGATCTCTAACTATGGCTACACCTTC
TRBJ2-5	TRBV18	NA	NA	CASSPPVVETQYF	TGTGCCAGCTCACCACCCGTAGTGGAGACCCAGTACTTC
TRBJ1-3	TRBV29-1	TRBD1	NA	CSVTRGSGNTIYF	TGCAGCGTCACCAGGGGGTCAGGAAACACCATATATTTT
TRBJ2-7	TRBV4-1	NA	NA	CASSQAHRGGSYEQYF	TGCGCCAGCAGCCAAGCTCACAGGGGAGGGTCCTACGAGCAGTACTTC
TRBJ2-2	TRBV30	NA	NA	CAWQRGLADTGELFF	TGTGCCTGGCAAAGAGGACTCGCCGACACCGGGGAGCTGTTTTTT
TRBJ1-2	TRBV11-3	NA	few	CASSLDDLGVGYTF	TGTGCCAGCAGCTTAGATGACCTAGGAGTTGGCTACACCTTC
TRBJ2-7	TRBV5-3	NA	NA	CARIKFQSGDYEQYF	TGTGCCAGAATCAAATTTCAATCGGGGGACTACGAGCAGTACTTC
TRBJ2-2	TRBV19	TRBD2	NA	CASSSPGLAGGLNTGELFF	TGTGCCAGTAGTTCCCCCGGACTAGCGGGGGGCCTTAACACCGGGGAGCTGTTTTTT
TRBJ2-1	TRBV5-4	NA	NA	CASSNRQVTEKFF	TGTGCCAGCAGCAACCGACAAGTCACGGAAAAGTTCTTC
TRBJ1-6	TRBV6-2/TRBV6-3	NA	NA	CASSYPPGNSPLHF	TGTGCCAGCAGTTACCCCCCCGGGAATTCACCCCTCCACTTT
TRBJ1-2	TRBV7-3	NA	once	CASSFTGFDGYTF	TGTGCCAGCAGCTTTACAGGGTTCGATGGCTACACCTTC
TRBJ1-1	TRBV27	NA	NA	CASGHGVDEAFF	TGTGCCAGCGGACATGGTGTGGATGAAGCTTTCTTT
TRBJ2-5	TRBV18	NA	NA	CASSLGLKETQYF	TGTGCCAGCTCACTGGGACTTAAAGAGACCCAGTACTTC
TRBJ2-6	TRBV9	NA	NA	CASSVGEVSNSGANVLTF	TGTGCCAGCAGCGTAGGGGAGGTCAGTAACTCTGGGGCCAACGTCCTGACTTTC